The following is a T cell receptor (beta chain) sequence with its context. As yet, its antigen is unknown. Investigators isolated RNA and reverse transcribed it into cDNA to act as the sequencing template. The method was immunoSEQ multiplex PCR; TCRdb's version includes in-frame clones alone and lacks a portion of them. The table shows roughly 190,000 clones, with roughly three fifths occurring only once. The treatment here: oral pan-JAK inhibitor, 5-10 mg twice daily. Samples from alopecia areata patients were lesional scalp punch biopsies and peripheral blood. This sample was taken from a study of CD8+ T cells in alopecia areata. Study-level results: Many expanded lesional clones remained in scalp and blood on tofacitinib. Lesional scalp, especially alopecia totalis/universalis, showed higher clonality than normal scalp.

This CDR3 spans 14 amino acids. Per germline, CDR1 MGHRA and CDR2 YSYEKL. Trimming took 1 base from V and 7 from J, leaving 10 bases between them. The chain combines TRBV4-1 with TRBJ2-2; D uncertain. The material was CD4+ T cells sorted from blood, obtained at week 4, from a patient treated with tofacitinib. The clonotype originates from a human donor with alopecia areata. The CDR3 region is CASSQAPTSGELFF. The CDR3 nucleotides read TGCGCCAGCAGCCAAGCCCCTACAAGCGGGGAGCTGTTTTTT.